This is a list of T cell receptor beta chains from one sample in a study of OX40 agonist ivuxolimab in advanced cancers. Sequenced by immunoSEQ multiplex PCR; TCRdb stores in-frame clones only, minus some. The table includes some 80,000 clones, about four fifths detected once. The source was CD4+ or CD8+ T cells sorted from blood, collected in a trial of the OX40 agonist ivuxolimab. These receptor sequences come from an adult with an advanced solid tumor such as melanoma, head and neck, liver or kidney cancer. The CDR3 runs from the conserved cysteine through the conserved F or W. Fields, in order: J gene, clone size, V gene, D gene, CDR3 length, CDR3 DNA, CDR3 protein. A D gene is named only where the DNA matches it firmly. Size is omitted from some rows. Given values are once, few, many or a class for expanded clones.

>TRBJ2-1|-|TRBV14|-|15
TGTGCCAGCAGCCAAGAGGTTACGGCCTACAATGAGCAGTTCTTC
CASSQEVTAYNEQFF
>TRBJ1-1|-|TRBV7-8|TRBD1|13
TGTGCCAGCAGCTCAGGACAGGTTACTCAAGCTTTCTTT
CASSSGQVTQAFF
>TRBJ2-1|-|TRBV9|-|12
TGTGCCAGCAGCGTAGATCGGGGTGAGCAGTTCTTC
CASSVDRGEQFF
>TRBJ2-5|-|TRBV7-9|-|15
TGTGCCAGCAGCTTGGAGGGGGGACCTCAAGAGACCCAGTACTTC
CASSLEGGPQETQYF
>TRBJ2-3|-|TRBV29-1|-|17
TGCAGCGTTGAAGAGGAAGGGGCCCGTGATAGAACAGATACGCAGTATTTT
CSVEEEGARDRTDTQYF
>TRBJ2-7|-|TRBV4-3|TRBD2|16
TGCGCCAGCAGCCAATCAACGTCTAGCGGCTCCTACGAGCAGTACTTC
CASSQSTSSGSYEQYF
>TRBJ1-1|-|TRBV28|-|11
TGTGCCAGCAGCTCCCGGGAGCGGGCTTTCTTT
CASSSRERAFF
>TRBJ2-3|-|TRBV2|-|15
TGTGCCAGCAGTTGGACAGAACCTAGCACAGATACGCAGTATTTT
CASSWTEPSTDTQYF
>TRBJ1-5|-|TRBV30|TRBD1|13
TGTGCCTACCAAGGACAGGGCAATCAGCCCCAGCATTTT
CAYQGQGNQPQHF
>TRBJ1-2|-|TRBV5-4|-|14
TGTGCCAGCAGCTTGGCCTTGGGTAACTATGGCTACACCTTC
CASSLALGNYGYTF
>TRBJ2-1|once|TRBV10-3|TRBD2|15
TGTGCCATCAGCCCGGGACTAGCGCACTACAATGAGCAGTTCTTC
CAISPGLAHYNEQFF
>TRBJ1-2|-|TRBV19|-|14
TGTGCCAGTAGTATTGCGGGACGGAACTATGGCTACACCTTC
CASSIAGRNYGYTF
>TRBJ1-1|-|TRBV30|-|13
TGTGCCTACATCCTTGGTGGGCCCGCTGAAGCTTTCTTT
CAYILGGPAEAFF
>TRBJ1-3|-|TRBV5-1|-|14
TGCGCCAGCAGCTTGCAGGGAACTGGAAACACCATATATTTT
CASSLQGTGNTIYF
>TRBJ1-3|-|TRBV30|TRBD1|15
TGTGCCTGGAGTACCGGACAGGGCTCTGGAAACACCATATATTTT
CAWSTGQGSGNTIYF
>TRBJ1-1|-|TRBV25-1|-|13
TGTGCCAGCAGAGTTACAGTGAACACTGAAGCTTTCTTT
CASRVTVNTEAFF
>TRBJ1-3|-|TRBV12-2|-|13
TGTGCAAGTCGCCCAAAAGGTTCGGAACCCATATATTTT
CASRPKGSEPIYF
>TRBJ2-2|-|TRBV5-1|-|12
TGCGCCAGCAGACAGAACACCGGGGAGCTGTTTTTT
CASRQNTGELFF
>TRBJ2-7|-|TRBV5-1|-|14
TGCGCCAGCAGCCGGGACGCACCCCTCGACGAGCAGTACTTC
CASSRDAPLDEQYF
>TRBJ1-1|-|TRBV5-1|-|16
TGCGCCAGCAGCTTGGCATCCCTGGGGCGGAGGACTGAAGCTTTCTTT
CASSLASLGRRTEAFF
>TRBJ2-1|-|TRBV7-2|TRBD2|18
TGTGCCAGCAGCTTAAAGCTAGCGGGAGGTTCCTCCTACAATGAGCAGTTCTTC
CASSLKLAGGSSYNEQFF
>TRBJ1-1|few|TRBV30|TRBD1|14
TGTGCCTGGATCCTGCAGGGGGCCCGACGCGAAGCTTTCTTT
CAWILQGARREAFF
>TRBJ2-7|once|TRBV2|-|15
TGTGCCAGCAGTGTTCAACAGGGTCCCTTCTACGAGCAGTACTTC
CASSVQQGPFYEQYF
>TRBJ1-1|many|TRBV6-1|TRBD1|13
TGTGCCAGCCGGACAGGGCAGAACACTGAAGCTTTCTTT
CASRTGQNTEAFF
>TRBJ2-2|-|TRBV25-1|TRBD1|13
TGTGCCAGCAGTGGACAGGGTCCCGGGGAGCTGTTTTTT
CASSGQGPGELFF
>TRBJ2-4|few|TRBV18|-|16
TGTGCCAGCTCACCACCTTCCCCAGGGGCGAAAAACATTCAGTACTTC
CASSPPSPGAKNIQYF
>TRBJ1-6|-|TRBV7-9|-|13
TGTGCCAGCAGCTTCCCTTATAATTCACCCCTCCACTTT
CASSFPYNSPLHF
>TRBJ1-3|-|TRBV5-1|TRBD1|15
TGCGCCAGCAGTTTTGGGACAGGGCAGGGAAACACCATATATTTT
CASSFGTGQGNTIYF
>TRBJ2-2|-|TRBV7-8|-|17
TGTGCCAGCAGCTTAGTAGAGGCGGGATGGAACACCGGGGAGCTGTTTTTT
CASSLVEAGWNTGELFF
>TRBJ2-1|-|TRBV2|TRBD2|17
TGTGCCAGCAGGGGACTAGCGGGGAATTTTTGGTACAATGAGCAGTTCTTC
CASRGLAGNFWYNEQFF
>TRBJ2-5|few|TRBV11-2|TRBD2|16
TGTGCCAGCAGCCCTCAGACTCTAGCGGGACGCGAGACCCAGTACTTC
CASSPQTLAGRETQYF
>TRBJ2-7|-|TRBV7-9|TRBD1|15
TGTGCCAGCAGCTTAGCTGGGACAGGGGTCGGGGAGCAGTACTTC
CASSLAGTGVGEQYF
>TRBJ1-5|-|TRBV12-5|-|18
TGTGCTAGTGGATTAATTCGGACCGGCGGGTATAGCAATCAGCCCCAGCATTTT
CASGLIRTGGYSNQPQHF
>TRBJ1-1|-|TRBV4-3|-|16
TGCGCCAGCAGCCAAGAACTCGTCGGGCCGCGTAGAGAAGCTTTCTTT
CASSQELVGPRREAFF
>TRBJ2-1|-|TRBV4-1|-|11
TGCGCCAGCAGCCAAGTGAATGAGCAGTTCTTC
CASSQVNEQFF
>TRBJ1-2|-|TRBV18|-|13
TGTGCCAGCTCACCACTAATAGGTGATGGCTACACCTTC
CASSPLIGDGYTF
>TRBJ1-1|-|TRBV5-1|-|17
TGCGCCAGCAGCTTGGCCCATGGGGGCGCGATAAACACTGAAGCTTTCTTT
CASSLAHGGAINTEAFF
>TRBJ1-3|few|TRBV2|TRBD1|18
TGTGCCAGCAGTACTGACAGGGGGCGGGCCTCGTCGGGAAACACCATATATTTT
CASSTDRGRASSGNTIYF
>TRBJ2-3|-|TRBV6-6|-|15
TGTGCCAGCACCCTTCGGGGAGCTAGCACAGATACGCAGTATTTT
CASTLRGASTDTQYF
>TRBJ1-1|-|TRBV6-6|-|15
TGTGCCAGCAGTTACTCGAGACAGACGGGGACTGAAGCTTTCTTT
CASSYSRQTGTEAFF
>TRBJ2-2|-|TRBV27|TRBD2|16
TGTGCCAGCAGTCTTTGGACTAGCGCGAACACCGGGGAGCTGTTTTTT
CASSLWTSANTGELFF
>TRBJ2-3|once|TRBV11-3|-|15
TGTGCCAGCAGGGGTCCAGACGCTAGCACAGATACGCAGTATTTT
CASRGPDASTDTQYF
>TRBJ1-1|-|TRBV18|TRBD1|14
TGTGCCAGCTCACCACGGGACAGGAACACTGAAGCTTTCTTT
CASSPRDRNTEAFF
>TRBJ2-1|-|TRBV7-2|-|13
TGTGCCAGCAGCTTAGGGACTAACAATGAGCAGTTCTTC
CASSLGTNNEQFF
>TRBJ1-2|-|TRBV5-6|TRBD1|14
TGTGCCAGCAGCTCGGGGACAGTCAACTATGGCTACACCTTC
CASSSGTVNYGYTF
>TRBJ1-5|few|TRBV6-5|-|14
TGTGCCAGCAGTCGCTCACAGGGTAATCAGCCCCAGCATTTT
CASSRSQGNQPQHF
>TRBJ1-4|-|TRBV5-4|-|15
TGTGCCAGCAGCGTTAAAAGTGCAACTAATGAAAAACTGTTTTTT
CASSVKSATNEKLFF
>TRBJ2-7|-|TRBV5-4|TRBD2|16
TGTGCCAGCAGCTCCAACTCCGGGACTAGCTGGGTCGAGCAGTACTTC
CASSSNSGTSWVEQYF
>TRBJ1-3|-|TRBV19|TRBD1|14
TGTGCCAGTTCCTTCCAGGGGGCTGGAAACACCATATATTTT
CASSFQGAGNTIYF
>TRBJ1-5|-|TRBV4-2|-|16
TGTGCCAGCAGCCAGACGGACAGATATAGCAATCAGCCCCAGCATTTT
CASSQTDRYSNQPQHF
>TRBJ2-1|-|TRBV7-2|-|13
TGTGCCAGCAGCCGGATCTCCTACAATGAGCAGTTCTTC
CASSRISYNEQFF
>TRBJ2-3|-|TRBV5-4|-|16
TGTGCCAGCAGCTTGTCCCCTACCGGGATCACAGATACGCAGTATTTT
CASSLSPTGITDTQYF
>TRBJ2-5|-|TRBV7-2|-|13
TGTGCCAGCAGCTTAGGCCTGGTGGAGACCCAGTACTTC
CASSLGLVETQYF
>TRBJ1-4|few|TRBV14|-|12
TGTGCCAGCAGCCGAGGACAGCAAAAACTGTTTTTT
CASSRGQQKLFF
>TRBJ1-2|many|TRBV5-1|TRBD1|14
TGCGCCAGCAGCACGGGACAGGGGTCCTATGGCTACACCTTC
CASSTGQGSYGYTF